The 4 T cell receptor beta chains given below trace back to one sample, sequenced in a study of blood T cells in healthy people across ages. Next came a second PCR, run for about 7 to 12 cycles, which used a sample-barcoded 5' primer along with a J-beta primer mix. In TCRdb, the 5' RACE reads were re-called with MiXCR into one record per CDR3 protein. This sample has 2 million or so distinct CDR3 sequences, with roughly 49% found just once. The sequencing input was blood. The source is a middle-aged woman in good health.

J is TRBJ2-5 and V is TRBV5-1, with D perhaps matching TRBD1 (5 bases). Trimming took off 0 bases at V and 5 bases at J, with 11 bases between the two ends. The CDR3 runs 14 residues. Germline V gene lookup returns CDR1 SGHRS and CDR2 YFSETQ. CDR3 in DNA: TGCGCCAGCAGCTTGGACAGGACAACGGAGACCCAGTACTTC. Protein sequence: CASSLDRTTETQYF.

The CDR3 DNA reads as TGTGCCAGCAGCTTAGCTGTCGGGGGGCTCTACACAGATACGCAGTATTTT. The encoded protein is CASSLAVGGLYTDTQYF. The chain employs TRBV7-2 and TRBJ2-3; D might be TRBD2 (7 bases). V lost 0 bases, J lost 2 bases, and 15 bases lay in between. Looked up from germline, CDR1 is SGHTA and CDR2 is FQGNSA. The CDR3 consists of 17 residues.

The chain has TRBV12-3 or TRBV12-4 and TRBJ1-2; maybe TRBD1 (5 bases). The CDR3 spans 14 residues. The V end lost 6 bases, the J end lost 0 bases, and 11 bases lay between the germline ends. The CDR3 reads CASSSIQANYGYTF. The CDR3 region has the DNA TGTGCCAGCAGCTCCATACAGGCTAACTATGGCTACACCTTC.

This clonotype was detected only a few times. The chain has TRBV28 and TRBJ2-3; 9 bases agree with TRBD2. The CDR3 extends over 15 amino acids. From germline, CDR1 is MDHEN and CDR2 SYDVKM. The V gene end was trimmed by 3 bases and the J gene end by 6 bases; junction bases not matched to a gene: 7. CDR3 loop: CASSLVSGGRDTQYF. As DNA, the CDR3 is TGTGCCAGCAGTTTGGTTAGCGGGGGCAGGGATACGCAGTATTTT.